This TCR beta chain was sequenced in a study of blood T cell repertoires in COVID-19. Whole-study context: Sample material is recorded as cDNA or gDNA derived from T cells, B-cell-depleted T cells, or PBMCs.

Original processing methods: Estimated nucleated cell counts came from reference gene primer amplification. The method was immunoSEQ multiplex PCR; TCRdb's version includes in-frame clones alone and lacks a portion of them. That table furnishes V, J and clone size, whereas the DNA furnished D and trimming. This sample has 200,000 to 300,000 clones; more than 75% occur once, and the top ten carry around 3.3%. The study assigned cohorts using participant-reported clinical history. The CDR3 is 14 amino acids. Trimming removed 3 bases from V and 6 bases from J; junction bases left unmatched: 5. From germline, CDR1 is SNHLY and CDR2 FYNNEI.

Sequenced: PBMCs or T cells enriched from blood (not recorded which). This chain joins TRBV2 and TRBJ2-7; 10 positions match TRBD1. The source is a woman in her 40s with acute COVID-19. CDR3 nucleotides: TGTGCCAGCAGTGAGGCGACAGGGGGCGTCGAGCAGTACTTC. Translated, it gives CASSEATGGVEQYF.